The 10 T cell receptor beta chains below were found in one sample sequenced in a study of blood T cell repertoires in COVID-19. Using immunoSEQ multiplex PCR, the repertoire was profiled, and TCRdb retains in-frame clones only, with some absent. Among 150,000 to 250,000 clones, roughly 94% were seen once, and the ten largest hold 0.6% to 0.8%. Specimen: peripheral blood. The receptors originated from a man aged 25-45 years with COVID-19, enrolled during active disease.

The rearrangement uses TRBV7-9 and TRBJ1-4; D is unresolved. The CDR3 is made up of 16 amino acids. Per the germline V gene, CDR1 is SEHNR and CDR2 is FQNEAQ (reference sequence). V lost 1 base and J 0 bases, leaving 9 bases between the germline ends. The CDR3 is CASSLGLYATNEKLFF. CDR3 nucleotide sequence: TGTGCCAGCAGCTTAGGTCTTTATGCAACTAATGAAAAACTGTTTTTT.

The chain is built from TRBV24-1 and TRBJ1-1; 7 nucleotides agree with TRBD1. This CDR3 comprises 13 residues. The ends lost 7 bases at V and 2 bases at J; junction bases unmatched: 3. Germline CDR1 and CDR2: KGHDR and SFDVKD. The CDR3 sequence is CATRGTENTEAFF. CDR3 bases: TGTGCCACCAGAGGGACAGAAAACACTGAAGCTTTCTTT.

The chain employs TRBV5-1 and TRBJ1-2; TRBD1 might be the D (5 bases). V gave up 2 bases and J gave up 4 bases, with 18 bases separating them. The CDR3 loop spans 16 amino acids. CDR1 SGHRS and CDR2 YFSETQ come from the germline V gene. CDR3 DNA sequence: TGCGCCAGCAGCTTAAAAGGAGGGGAGGTGATCTATGGCTACACCTTC. It specifies CASSLKGGEVIYGYTF.

The chain has TRBV6-6 and TRBJ2-1, with D uncertain. The CDR3 length is 12 residues. V lost 6 bases and J lost 9, with 12 bases in between. Germline-derived CDR1 and CDR2 are MNHNY and SVGAGI (reference sequence). The CDR3 protein is CASSLTVSEQFF. The DNA of the CDR3 is TGTGCCAGCAGCCTAACAGTAAGTGAGCAGTTCTTC.

The rearrangement links TRBV3-1 (or the pseudogene TRBV3-2) to TRBJ1-3; no clear D. Germline V gene data show CDR1 as LGHDT and CDR2 as YNNKEL (reference sequence). The CDR3 runs 17 residues. The V end lost 0 bases, the J end lost 0 bases, and 12 bases lay between the germline ends. CDR3 bases: TGTGCCAGCAGCCAAGAGGCCTCCTGGAGCTCTGGAAACACCATATATTTT. Protein sequence: CASSQEASWSSGNTIYF.

The chain is built from TRBV6-1 and TRBJ1-5; 7 nucleotides match TRBD1. This CDR3 is 16 amino acids long. V shed 3 bases and J 6 bases; nucleotides not matched to a gene: 11. CDR1 is MNHNS and CDR2 is SASEGT in the germline V gene. The CDR3 DNA sequence: TGTGCCAGCAGTGATTTTCTCAGGGGGTTAGTTCAGCCCCAGCATTTT. This sequence encodes CASSDFLRGLVQPQHF.

The chain recombines TRBV6-5 with TRBJ1-3; TRBD1 matches 7 bases. The CDR3 is 14 residues long. CDR1 and CDR2 from the germline V gene are MNHEY and SVGAGI. With 6 bases clipped from V and 8 bases from J, the junction kept 10 bases outside the gene matches. This chain's CDR3 is CASRQTGQEHTIYF. CDR3 sequence (DNA): TGTGCCAGCAGACAAACCGGACAGGAGCACACCATATATTTT.

The rearrangement links TRBV29-1 to TRBJ1-6; D perhaps matches TRBD1 (5 bases). Per the germline V gene, CDR1 is SQVTM and CDR2 is ANQGSEA. The CDR3 has 17 amino acids. The germline V and J ends were trimmed by 6 bases and 5 bases, with 23 bases remaining between them. CDR3 in amino acids: CSVDCGGRGSDNSPLHF. CDR3 nucleotides: TGCAGCGTCGACTGTGGGGGGAGGGGTTCGGATAATTCACCCCTCCACTTT. The variable domain in full, completed from reference TRBV29-1 and TRBJ1-6, reads SAVISQKPSRDICQRGTSLTIQCQVDSQVTMMFWYRQQPGQSLTLIATANQGSEATYESGFVIDKFPISRPNLTFSTLTVSNMSPEDSSIYLCSVDCGGRGSDNSPLHFGNGTRLTVT.

The V gene is TRBV4-1, the J gene TRBJ1-2; no reliable D call. V lost 1 base, J lost 7 bases, and 7 bases lay in between. The CDR3 covers 12 residues. Germline values: CDR1 MGHRA, CDR2 YSYEKL. CDR3 in amino acids: CASSQGRGGYTF. The CDR3 DNA sequence: TGCGCCAGCAGCCAAGGGCGGGGTGGCTACACCTTC.

The chain couples TRBV19 to TRBJ2-1, with 8 bases lining up with TRBD2. CDR3 length equals 11 residues. Germline assignment: CDR1 LNHDA and CDR2 SQIVND (reference sequence). The J segment lost 9 bases and the V segment lost 9 bases, leaving 4 bases of the junction unmatched. Here the CDR3 DNA reads TGTGCCAGCGGGGGGGCTGGTGAGCAGTTCTTC. This translates into CASGGAGEQFF.